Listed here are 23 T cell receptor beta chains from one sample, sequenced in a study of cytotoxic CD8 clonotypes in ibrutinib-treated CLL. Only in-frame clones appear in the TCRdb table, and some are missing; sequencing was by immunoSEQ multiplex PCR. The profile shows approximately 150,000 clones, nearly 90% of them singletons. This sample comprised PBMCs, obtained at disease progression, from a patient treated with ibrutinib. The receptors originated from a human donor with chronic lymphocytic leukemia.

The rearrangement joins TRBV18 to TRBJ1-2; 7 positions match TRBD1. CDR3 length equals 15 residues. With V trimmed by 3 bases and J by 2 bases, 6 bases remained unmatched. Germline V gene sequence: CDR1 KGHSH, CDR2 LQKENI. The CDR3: CASSPPDRVNYGYTF. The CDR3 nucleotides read TGTGCCAGCTCACCCCCCGACAGGGTGAACTATGGCTACACCTTC.

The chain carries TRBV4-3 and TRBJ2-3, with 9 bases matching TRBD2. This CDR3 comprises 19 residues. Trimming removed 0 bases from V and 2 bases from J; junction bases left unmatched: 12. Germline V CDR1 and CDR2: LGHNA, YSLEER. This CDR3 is CASSQEISSGSGNTDTQYF. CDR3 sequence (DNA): TGCGCCAGCAGCCAAGAGATTAGTAGCGGGAGCGGAAACACAGATACGCAGTATTTT.

CDR3 sequence: CAIFQGSGYTF. Here the CDR3 DNA reads TGTGCCATATTTCAGGGTTCTGGCTACACCTTC. The chain couples TRBV11-3 to TRBJ1-2, with a weak D call TRBD1 (5 bases). The CDR3 length is 11 residues. With 10 bases removed from V and 7 bases from J, the gap between germline ends came to 13 bases. Looked up from germline, CDR1 is SGHNT and CDR2 is YENEEA.

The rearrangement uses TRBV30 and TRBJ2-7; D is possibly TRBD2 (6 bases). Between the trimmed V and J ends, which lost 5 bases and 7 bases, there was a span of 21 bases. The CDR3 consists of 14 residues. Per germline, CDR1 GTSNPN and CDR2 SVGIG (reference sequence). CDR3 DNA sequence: TGTGCCTGGGGAACGAGGTCCCGACGGGGGGAGCAGTACTTC. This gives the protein CAWGTRSRRGEQYF.

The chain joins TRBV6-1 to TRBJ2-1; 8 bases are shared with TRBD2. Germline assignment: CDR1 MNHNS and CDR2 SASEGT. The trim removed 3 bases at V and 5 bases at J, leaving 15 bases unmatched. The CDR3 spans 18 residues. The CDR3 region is CASSDPLGLAGKNNEQFF. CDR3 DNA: TGTGCCAGCAGTGATCCCCTCGGCCTAGCGGGCAAAAACAATGAGCAGTTCTTC.

DNA for the CDR3: TGTGCCTGGAGTTACGGGGAGGTTGAAAAACTGTTTTTT. It is translated as CAWSYGEVEKLFF. V usage is TRBV30 and J usage is TRBJ1-4; D remains unclear. Trimming took off 2 bases at V and 7 bases at J, with 11 bases between the two ends. The CDR3 consists of 13 residues. The germline gives CDR1 GTSNPN, CDR2 SVGIG (reference sequence).

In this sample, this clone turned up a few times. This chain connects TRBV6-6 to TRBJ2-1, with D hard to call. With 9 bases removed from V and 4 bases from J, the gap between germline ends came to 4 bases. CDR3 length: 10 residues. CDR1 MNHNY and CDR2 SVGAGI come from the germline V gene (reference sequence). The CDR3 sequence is CARDYNEQFF. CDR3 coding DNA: TGTGCCAGGGATTACAATGAGCAGTTCTTC.

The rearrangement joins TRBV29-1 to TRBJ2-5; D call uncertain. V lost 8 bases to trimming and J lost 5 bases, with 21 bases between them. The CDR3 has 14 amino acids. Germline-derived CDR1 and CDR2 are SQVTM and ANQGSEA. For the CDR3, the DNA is TGCAGCTTTTTAACAAAGGGTTTAGTTGAGACCCAGTACTTC. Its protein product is CSFLTKGLVETQYF.

The CDR3 region has the DNA TGTGCCAGCACCCTACGGGCGGACACTGAAGCTTTCTTT. Protein product: CASTLRADTEAFF. The chain recombines TRBV9 with TRBJ1-1; the D is unclear. The germline CDR1 and CDR2 sequences are SGDLS and YYNGEE. The CDR3 is made up of 13 amino acids. V dropped 6 bases and J dropped 3 bases, with 12 bases sitting between them.

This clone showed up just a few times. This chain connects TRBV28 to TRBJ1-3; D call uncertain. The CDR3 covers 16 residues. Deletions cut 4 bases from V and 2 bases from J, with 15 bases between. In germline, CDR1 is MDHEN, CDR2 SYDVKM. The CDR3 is CASSSLDNLAGNTIYF. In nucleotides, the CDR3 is TGTGCCAGCAGTTCACTAGACAACTTGGCTGGAAACACCATATATTTT.

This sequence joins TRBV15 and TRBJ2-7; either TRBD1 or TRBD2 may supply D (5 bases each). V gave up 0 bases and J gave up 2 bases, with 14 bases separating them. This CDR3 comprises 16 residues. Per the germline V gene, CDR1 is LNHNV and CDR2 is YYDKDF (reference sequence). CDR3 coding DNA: TGTGCCACCAGCAGAGAGGGGACGACACCAGCCTACGAGCAGTACTTC. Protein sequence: CATSREGTTPAYEQYF.

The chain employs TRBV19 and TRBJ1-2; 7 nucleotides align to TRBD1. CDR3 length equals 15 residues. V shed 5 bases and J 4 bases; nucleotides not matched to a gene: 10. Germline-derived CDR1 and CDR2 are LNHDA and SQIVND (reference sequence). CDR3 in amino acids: CASSATGDRGYGYTF. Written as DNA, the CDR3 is TGTGCCAGTAGTGCCACAGGGGATCGAGGCTATGGCTACACCTTC.

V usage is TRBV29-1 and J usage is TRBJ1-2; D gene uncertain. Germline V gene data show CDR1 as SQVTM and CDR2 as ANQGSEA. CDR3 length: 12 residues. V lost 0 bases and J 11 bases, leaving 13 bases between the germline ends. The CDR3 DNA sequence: TGCAGCGTTGAAGAGGGGTTTGAGGGTTACACCTTC. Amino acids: CSVEEGFEGYTF.

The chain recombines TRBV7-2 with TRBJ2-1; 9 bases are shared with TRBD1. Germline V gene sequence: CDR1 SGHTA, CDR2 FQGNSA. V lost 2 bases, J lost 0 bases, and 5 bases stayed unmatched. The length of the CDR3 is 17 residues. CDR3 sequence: CASSLSPGQGSYNEQFF. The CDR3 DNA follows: TGTGCCAGCAGCTTATCCCCGGGACAGGGCTCCTACAATGAGCAGTTCTTC.

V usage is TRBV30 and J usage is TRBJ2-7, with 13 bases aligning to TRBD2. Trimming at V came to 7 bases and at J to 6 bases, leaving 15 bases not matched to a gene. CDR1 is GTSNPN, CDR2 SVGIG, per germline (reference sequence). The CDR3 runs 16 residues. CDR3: CASREGTSGNTAEQYF. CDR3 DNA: TGTGCCTCGAGGGAAGGGACTAGCGGGAATACGGCCGAGCAGTACTTC.

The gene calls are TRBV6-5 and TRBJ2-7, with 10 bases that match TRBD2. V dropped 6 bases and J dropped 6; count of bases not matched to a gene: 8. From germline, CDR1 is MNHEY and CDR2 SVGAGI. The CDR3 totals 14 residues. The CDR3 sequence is CASRFGTSVSEQYF. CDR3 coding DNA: TGTGCCAGCAGGTTCGGGACTAGCGTCAGCGAGCAGTACTTC.

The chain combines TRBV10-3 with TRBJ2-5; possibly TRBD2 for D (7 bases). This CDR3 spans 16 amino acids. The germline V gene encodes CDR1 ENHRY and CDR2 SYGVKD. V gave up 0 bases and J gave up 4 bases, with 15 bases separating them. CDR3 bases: TGTGCCATCAGTGAGTCCGATTCGGGGGGCCCAGAGACCCAGTACTTC. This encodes CAISESDSGGPETQYF.

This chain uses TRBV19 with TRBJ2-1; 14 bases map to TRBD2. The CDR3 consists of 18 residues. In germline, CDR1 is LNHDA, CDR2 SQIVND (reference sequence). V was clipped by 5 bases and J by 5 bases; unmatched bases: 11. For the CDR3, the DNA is TGTGCCAGTAGTGTTAGACCCGGGACTAGCGGGAGAAACAATGAGCAGTTCTTC. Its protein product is CASSVRPGTSGRNNEQFF.

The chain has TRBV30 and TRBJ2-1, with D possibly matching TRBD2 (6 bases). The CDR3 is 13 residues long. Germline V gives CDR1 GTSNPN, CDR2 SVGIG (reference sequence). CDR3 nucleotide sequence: TGTTCTGGTGGGAGGACGTCCCCCCCAGAGCAGTTCTTC. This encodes CSGGRTSPPEQFF.

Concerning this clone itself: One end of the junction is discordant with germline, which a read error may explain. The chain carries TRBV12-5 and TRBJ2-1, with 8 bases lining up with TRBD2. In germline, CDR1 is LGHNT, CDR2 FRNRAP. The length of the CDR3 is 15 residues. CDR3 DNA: TGTGCTAGTGGGTTGGGGCTAGCGGGCCGCAATGAGCAGTTCTTC. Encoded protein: CASGLGLAGRNEQFF.

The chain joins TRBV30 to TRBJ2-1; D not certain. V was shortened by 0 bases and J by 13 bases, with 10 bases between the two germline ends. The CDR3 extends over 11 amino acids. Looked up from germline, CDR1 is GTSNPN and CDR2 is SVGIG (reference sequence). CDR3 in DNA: TGTGCCTGGAGTGTTGAACTGCTCCAGTTCTTC. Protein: CAWSVELLQFF.

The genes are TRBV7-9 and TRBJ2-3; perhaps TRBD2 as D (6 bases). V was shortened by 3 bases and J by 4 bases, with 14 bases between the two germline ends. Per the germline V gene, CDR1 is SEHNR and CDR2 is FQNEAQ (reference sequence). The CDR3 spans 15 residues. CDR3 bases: TGTGCCAGCAGCTTCGCGCGGGGCGGGGCAGATACGCAGTATTTT. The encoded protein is CASSFARGGADTQYF.

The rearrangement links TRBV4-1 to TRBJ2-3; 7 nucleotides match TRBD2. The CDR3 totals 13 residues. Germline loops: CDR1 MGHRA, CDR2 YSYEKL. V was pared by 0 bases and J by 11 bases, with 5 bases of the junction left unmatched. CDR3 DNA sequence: TGCGCCAGCAGCCAAGACGGACTAGTTAGGCAGTATTTT. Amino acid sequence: CASSQDGLVRQYF.